Listed here is a single T cell receptor beta chain. This sample stems from a study of response to subunit inactivated influenza vaccine. TCRdb analysed the RT-PCR reads with MiXCR anew, one entry per CDR3 protein. The profile covers a few hundred thousand distinct CDR3 sequences, with about 10% appearing a single time and 8% to 13% taken by the ten largest. Per germline, CDR1 SGHAT and CDR2 FQDESV (reference sequence). The CDR3 is 19 amino acids. V dropped 8 bases and J dropped 2; count of bases not matched to a gene: 20. The same sample was also studied in work on T cells expressing NK-cell markers. Turning to that study: It was by 5'RACE template switching with UMIs that TCR beta cDNA was made. Each TCR beta repertoire originated in sorted T cells that were CD3+CD56+NKG2C+, CD3+CD56+NKG2C- or CD3+CD56-NKG2C+. The sequencing cohort of eight donors included seven HCMV-seropositive individuals and one seronegative individual. Each of a handful of donors carried dominant NKG2C+ clonotypes accounting for about 1.0-7.5% of CD8+ T cells. Among a few donors, these clonotypes also ranked first in the CD3+CD56-NKG2C+ fraction.

This receptor was taken from a man aged 50-59 years who received an inactivated influenza vaccine. V usage is TRBV11-1 and J usage is TRBJ2-1, with TRBD2 identical over 8 bases. The material sequenced was PBMCs from blood, taken on the day of vaccination. DNA of the CDR3: TGTGCCAGCCCCCCCGGGGGGGGGCCGGGGCGGGAGACCTACAATGAGCAGTTCTTC. Residues: CASPPGGGPGRETYNEQFF.